These T cell receptor beta chains were read from a single sample in a study of regulatory T cells in long-lasting Graves disease. TCRdb itself ran the multiplex PCR reads through MiXCR, one entry per CDR3 protein. Of nearly 350,000 distinct CDR3 sequences listed, around a fifth were seen once; the top ten hold less than 35%. Sample: peripheral blood mononuclear cells (PBMCs), taken when the disease was refractory, from a patient treated with antithyroid drugs. The source of these receptors is a female donor with Graves disease. Each CDR3 is given with its conserved first and last residue. A D gene is named only where the DNA matches it firmly. Clone size is shown for a subset of rows, as once, few, many or a class of expanded clone.

v_call: TRBV28
j_call: TRBJ2-5
d_call: NA
clone_size: many
cdr3_aa: CASSPRVETQYF
cdr3_nt: TGTGCCAGCAGTCCAAGGGTAGAGACCCAGTACTTC

v_call: TRBV2
j_call: TRBJ2-5
d_call: NA
clone_size: many
cdr3_aa: CASSEFGGQGGETQYF
cdr3_nt: TGTGCCAGCAGTGAATTTGGTGGACAGGGAGGGGAGACCCAGTACTTC

v_call: TRBV10-2
j_call: TRBJ2-7
d_call: TRBD1
clone_size: many
cdr3_aa: CASRTGTVSEQYF
cdr3_nt: TGCGCCAGCAGAACCGGGACAGTCTCCGAGCAGTACTTC

v_call: TRBV27
j_call: TRBJ1-6
d_call: NA
clone_size: many
cdr3_aa: CASSLRVYNSPLHF
cdr3_nt: TGTGCCAGCAGTTTAAGAGTCTATAATTCACCCCTCCACTTT

v_call: TRBV5-1
j_call: TRBJ2-1
d_call: TRBD2
clone_size: NA
cdr3_aa: CASSLSLREGQNEQFF
cdr3_nt: TGCGCCAGCAGCCTGTCTCTGCGGGAGGGCCAGAATGAGCAGTTCTTC

v_call: TRBV6-1
j_call: TRBJ2-7
d_call: TRBD1
clone_size: NA
cdr3_aa: CASRDGTGAYEQYF
cdr3_nt: TGTGCCAGCAGGGACGGGACAGGTGCCTACGAGCAGTACTTC

v_call: TRBV2
j_call: TRBJ2-7
d_call: TRBD2
clone_size: many
cdr3_aa: CASSGGAGEQYF
cdr3_nt: TGTGCCAGCAGCGGGGGGGCCGGCGAGCAGTACTTC

v_call: TRBV6-2/TRBV6-3
j_call: TRBJ2-5
d_call: NA
clone_size: few
cdr3_aa: CASSIGVPQETQYF
cdr3_nt: TGTGCCAGCAGTATCGGGGTTCCCCAAGAGACCCAGTACTTC

v_call: TRBV7-8
j_call: TRBJ1-2
d_call: NA
clone_size: many
cdr3_aa: CASSPRRPGWDGYTF
cdr3_nt: TGTGCCAGCAGCCCCCGACGCCCAGGATGGGATGGCTACACCTTC

v_call: TRBV12-3/TRBV12-4
j_call: TRBJ2-7
d_call: TRBD1
clone_size: few
cdr3_aa: CASSLERTGTTYEQYF
cdr3_nt: TGTGCCAGCAGCCTCGAGCGGACAGGTACTACCTACGAGCAGTACTTC

v_call: TRBV6-1
j_call: TRBJ1-2
d_call: TRBD1
clone_size: many
cdr3_aa: CASTPRTGANYGYTF
cdr3_nt: TGTGCCAGCACCCCTAGGACAGGAGCTAACTATGGCTACACCTTC

v_call: TRBV7-9
j_call: TRBJ1-2
d_call: NA
clone_size: many
cdr3_aa: CASPSGYPNYGYTF
cdr3_nt: TGTGCCAGCCCGTCGGGATACCCTAACTATGGCTACACCTTC

v_call: TRBV7-8
j_call: TRBJ2-7
d_call: NA
clone_size: many
cdr3_aa: CASSEGHLGTYEQYF
cdr3_nt: TGTGCCAGCAGCGAGGGACACCTTGGGACCTACGAGCAGTACTTC

v_call: TRBV28
j_call: TRBJ1-5
d_call: NA
clone_size: many
cdr3_aa: CASSGGNQPQHF
cdr3_nt: TGTGCCAGCAGTGGGGGCAATCAGCCCCAGCATTTT

v_call: TRBV30
j_call: TRBJ2-2
d_call: NA
clone_size: few
cdr3_aa: CACTESNTGELFF
cdr3_nt: TGTGCCTGCACCGAATCAAACACCGGGGAGCTGTTTTTT

v_call: TRBV5-1
j_call: TRBJ1-2
d_call: TRBD1
clone_size: many
cdr3_aa: CASSLTLTGWYGYTF
cdr3_nt: TGCGCCAGCAGCTTGACCCTGACAGGGTGGTATGGCTACACCTTC

v_call: TRBV15
j_call: TRBJ1-6
d_call: NA
clone_size: NA
cdr3_aa: CATSTSPGGANSPLHF
cdr3_nt: TGTGCCACCAGCACCAGCCCGGGGGGCGCCAATTCACCCCTCCACTTT

v_call: TRBV12-3/TRBV12-4
j_call: TRBJ1-2
d_call: NA
clone_size: many
cdr3_aa: CASSLAPDRMDGYTF
cdr3_nt: TGTGCCAGCAGTTTAGCCCCTGACAGGATGGATGGCTACACCTTC

v_call: TRBV7-8
j_call: TRBJ2-7
d_call: TRBD2
clone_size: many
cdr3_aa: CASSLALAGEQYF
cdr3_nt: TGTGCCAGCAGCTTAGCACTAGCGGGCGAGCAGTACTTC

v_call: TRBV7-2
j_call: TRBJ1-2
d_call: TRBD1
clone_size: many
cdr3_aa: CASSLAPTGNYGYTF
cdr3_nt: TGTGCCAGCAGCTTAGCGCCGACAGGGAACTATGGCTACACCTTC

v_call: TRBV27
j_call: TRBJ1-3
d_call: NA
clone_size: many
cdr3_aa: CASSPTSPYLPGNTIYF
cdr3_nt: TGTGCCAGCAGTCCTACCTCACCGTACCTCCCTGGAAACACCATATATTTT

v_call: TRBV7-2
j_call: TRBJ2-1
d_call: TRBD2
clone_size: NA
cdr3_aa: CASSLVLAGPGSYNEQFF
cdr3_nt: TGTGCCAGCAGCTTAGTGTTAGCGGGCCCAGGCTCCTACAATGAGCAGTTCTTC

v_call: TRBV11-2
j_call: TRBJ1-2
d_call: TRBD1
clone_size: NA
cdr3_aa: CASSRTGDGYIF
cdr3_nt: TGTGCCAGCAGCAGGACAGGGGATGGCTACATCTTC

v_call: TRBV27
j_call: TRBJ2-7
d_call: NA
clone_size: many
cdr3_aa: CASSRRRSGHYEQYF
cdr3_nt: TGTGCCAGCAGCCGAAGGCGGTCGGGCCACTACGAGCAGTACTTC

v_call: TRBV7-9
j_call: TRBJ1-5
d_call: TRBD1
clone_size: NA
cdr3_aa: CASSSGQELNQPQHF
cdr3_nt: TGTGCCAGCAGCTCGGGACAGGAACTCAATCAGCCCCAGCATTTT

v_call: TRBV6-1
j_call: TRBJ1-2
d_call: NA
clone_size: many
cdr3_aa: CASSEEGGSWRGSAYGYTF
cdr3_nt: TGTGCCAGCAGTGAAGAAGGTGGATCCTGGAGGGGGAGTGCCTATGGCTACACCTTC

v_call: TRBV9
j_call: TRBJ1-2
d_call: NA
clone_size: NA
cdr3_aa: CASARGGNVRGYTF
cdr3_nt: TGTGCCAGCGCGCGGGGGGGGAACGTGAGGGGCTACACCTTC

v_call: TRBV6-1
j_call: TRBJ2-7
d_call: NA
clone_size: NA
cdr3_aa: CASSPDREGAVLRAGHHKKEQYF
cdr3_nt: NA

v_call: TRBV7-2
j_call: TRBJ2-7
d_call: NA
clone_size: NA
cdr3_aa: CASSLIPTGNEQYF
cdr3_nt: TGTGCCAGCAGCTTAATCCCGACAGGAAACGAGCAGTACTTC

v_call: TRBV15
j_call: TRBJ1-4
d_call: NA
clone_size: many
cdr3_aa: CATSRDQIVGAEKLFF
cdr3_nt: TGTGCCACCAGCAGAGATCAAATCGTAGGGGCTGAAAAACTGTTTTTT

v_call: TRBV19
j_call: TRBJ1-4
d_call: NA
clone_size: NA
cdr3_aa: CASSRTASTNEKLFF
cdr3_nt: TGTGCCAGTAGTCGGACAGCTTCAACTAATGAAAAACTGTTTTTT

v_call: TRBV2
j_call: TRBJ1-3
d_call: NA
clone_size: many
cdr3_aa: CASSEGGWNTIYF
cdr3_nt: TGTGCCAGCAGTGAAGGGGGCTGGAACACCATATATTTT

v_call: TRBV19
j_call: TRBJ1-2
d_call: TRBD1
clone_size: NA
cdr3_aa: CASSIWHRGGRDYGYTF
cdr3_nt: TGTGCCAGTAGTATATGGCACAGGGGGGGCCGGGACTATGGCTACACCTTC

v_call: TRBV10-3
j_call: TRBJ2-1
d_call: NA
clone_size: NA
cdr3_aa: CAISHRDEQFF
cdr3_nt: TGTGCCATCAGTCACAGGGATGAGCAGTTCTTC

v_call: TRBV19
j_call: TRBJ2-7
d_call: NA
clone_size: NA
cdr3_aa: CASSSPPTHEQYF
cdr3_nt: TGTGCCAGTAGTTCCCCCCCAACCCACGAGCAGTACTTC

v_call: TRBV30
j_call: TRBJ1-4
d_call: NA
clone_size: many
cdr3_aa: CAWSGRINEKLFF
cdr3_nt: TGTGCCTGGAGTGGACGGATTAATGAAAAACTGTTTTTT

v_call: TRBV5-1
j_call: TRBJ1-2
d_call: TRBD1
clone_size: many
cdr3_aa: CASRPRTGENYGYTF
cdr3_nt: TGCGCCAGCCGCCCTCGGACAGGGGAAAACTATGGCTACACCTTC

v_call: TRBV12-3/TRBV12-4
j_call: TRBJ2-7
d_call: NA
clone_size: many
cdr3_aa: CASSTPQGQVRGEQYF
cdr3_nt: TGTGCCAGCAGTACCCCCCAGGGGCAGGTTCGGGGCGAGCAGTACTTC

v_call: TRBV11-3
j_call: TRBJ1-2
d_call: NA
clone_size: NA
cdr3_aa: CASSFGQIYYGYTF
cdr3_nt: TGTGCCAGCAGCTTCGGACAGATTTACTATGGCTACACCTTC

v_call: TRBV12-3/TRBV12-4
j_call: TRBJ1-5
d_call: NA
clone_size: many
cdr3_aa: CASRRGGQPQHF
cdr3_nt: TGTGCCAGCAGGCGGGGCGGTCAGCCCCAGCATTTT

v_call: TRBV6-9
j_call: TRBJ2-7
d_call: NA
clone_size: NA
cdr3_aa: CASSYSKGRGDFGEQYF
cdr3_nt: TGTGCCAGCAGTTACTCGAAGGGTAGGGGGGATTTTGGCGAGCAGTACTTC

v_call: TRBV28
j_call: TRBJ1-2
d_call: TRBD1
clone_size: many
cdr3_aa: CASSLLSPGQANYYGYTF
cdr3_nt: TGTGCCAGCAGTTTATTATCCCCGGGACAGGCCAACTACTATGGCTACACCTTC

v_call: TRBV4-3
j_call: TRBJ1-6
d_call: NA
clone_size: NA
cdr3_aa: CASSQADLVTGSPLHF
cdr3_nt: TGCGCCAGCAGCCAAGCCGACTTGGTCACTGGTTCACCCCTCCACTTT

v_call: TRBV6-2/TRBV6-3
j_call: TRBJ2-5
d_call: NA
clone_size: many
cdr3_aa: CASSWDPQETQYF
cdr3_nt: TGTGCCAGCAGTTGGGACCCCCAAGAGACCCAGTACTTC

v_call: TRBV9
j_call: TRBJ2-7
d_call: NA
clone_size: many
cdr3_aa: CASSVGLGINGEQYF
cdr3_nt: TGTGCCAGCAGCGTAGGTCTGGGGATAAATGGGGAGCAGTACTTC

v_call: TRBV6-5
j_call: TRBJ2-1
d_call: TRBD2
clone_size: NA
cdr3_aa: CASSYSGSGEKHNEQFF
cdr3_nt: TGTGCCAGCAGTTACTCGGGGAGCGGGGAGAAGCACAATGAGCAGTTCTTC

v_call: TRBV2
j_call: TRBJ2-7
d_call: NA
clone_size: many
cdr3_aa: CASHRDHEQYF
cdr3_nt: TGTGCCAGCCATAGGGACCACGAGCAGTACTTC